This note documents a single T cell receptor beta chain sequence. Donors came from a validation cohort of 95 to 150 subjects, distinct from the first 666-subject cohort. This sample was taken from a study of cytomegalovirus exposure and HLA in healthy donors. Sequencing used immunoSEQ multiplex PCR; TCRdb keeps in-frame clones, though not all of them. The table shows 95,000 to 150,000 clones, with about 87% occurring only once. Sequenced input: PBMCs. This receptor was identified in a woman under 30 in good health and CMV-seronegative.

DNA for the CDR3: TGTGCCAGCAGCTTAATTGACCTGGTACTAGCGGGAGTCAATGAGCAGTTCTTC. This translates into CASSLIDLVLAGVNEQFF. The chain links TRBV11-2 to TRBJ2-1; 11 bases line up with TRBD2. Germline CDR1 reads SGHAT; CDR2 reads FQNNGV. After removal of 2 bases from V and 6 bases from J, the junction contained 12 bases not matched to a gene. The CDR3 contains 18 residues.